The clone carrying this T cell receptor (beta chain) was observed once. Antigen specificity is unknown. These data come from a study of cytomegalovirus exposure and HLA in healthy donors. Looking at the study overall: From HLA-typed donors, an early data release held roughly 89 million unique TCRs.

Trimming took 6 bases from V and 1 from J, leaving 15 bases between them. CDR3 length equals 15 residues. Germline V gene sequence: CDR1 MNHEY, CDR2 SMNVEV (reference sequence). Points from the study as a whole: Across donors, most TCRs were seen rarely, yet some public ones were widespread. Analysis was performed later, and it showed HLA-associated TCR beta chains to be more clonally expanded than equally common others. Analyzed later, most CMV-associated TCR beta chains appeared HLA-restricted.

In the PCR, 60 Vbeta and 13 Jbeta primers were used. Assay: immunoSEQ multiplex PCR; the TCRdb copy retains only in-frame clones and omits some. Of about 120,000 clones listed, approximately 80% are singletons. The sample comprised PBMCs. The V and J genes are TRBV27 and TRBJ1-1; D might be TRBD1 (6 bases). This sequence was found in a man aged 30-40 years in good health and CMV-seropositive. CDR3 DNA: TGTGCCAGCAGACCATTTGACAGGCCGAACACTGAAGCTTTCTTT. Its protein is CASRPFDRPNTEAFF.